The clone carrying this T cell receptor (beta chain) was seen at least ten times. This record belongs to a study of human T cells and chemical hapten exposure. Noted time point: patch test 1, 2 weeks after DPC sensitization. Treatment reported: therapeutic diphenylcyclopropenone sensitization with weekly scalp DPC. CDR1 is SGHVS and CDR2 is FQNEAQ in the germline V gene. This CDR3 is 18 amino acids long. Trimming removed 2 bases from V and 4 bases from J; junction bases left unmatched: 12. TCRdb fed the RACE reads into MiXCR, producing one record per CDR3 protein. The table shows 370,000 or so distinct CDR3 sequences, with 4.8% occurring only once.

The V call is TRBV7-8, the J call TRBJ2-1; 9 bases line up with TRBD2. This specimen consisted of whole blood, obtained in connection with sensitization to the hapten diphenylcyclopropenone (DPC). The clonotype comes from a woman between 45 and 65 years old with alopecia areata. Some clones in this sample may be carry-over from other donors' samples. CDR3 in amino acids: CASSLYNAGTSLYNEQFF. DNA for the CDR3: TGTGCCAGCAGCTTATATAACGCGGGGACTAGCCTTTACAATGAGCAGTTCTTC.